This TCR beta chain comes out of a study of blood T cell repertoires in COVID-19. Across the study: Both acute and convalescent COVID-19 samples were obtained from the United States, Italy and Spain.

Produced via immunoSEQ multiplex PCR; TCRdb's table is partial and in-frame only. Among about 140,000 clones listed, just under 90% were seen once. Sequenced: peripheral blood. This TCR was sampled from a woman between 40 and 55 years old with acute or convalescent COVID-19.

CDR3 DNA sequence: TGTGCCAGCAGTGATGCACAGGGGGTAAATGGCTACACCTTC. Translation gives CASSDAQGVNGYTF. The rearrangement uses TRBV2 and TRBJ1-2; 8 bases map to TRBD1. With 3 bases clipped from V and 6 bases from J, the junction kept 6 bases outside the gene matches. Per the germline V gene, CDR1 is SNHLY and CDR2 is FYNNEI. The CDR3 sequence is 14 residues long. Together with reference TRBV2 and TRBJ1-2, the CDR3 gives the full variable domain: EPEVTQTPSHQVTQMGQEVILRCVPISNHLYFYWYRQILGQKVEFLVSFYNNEISEKSEIFDDQFSVERPDGSNFTLKIRSTKLEDSAMYFCASSDAQGVNGYTFGSGTRLTVV.